The next 5 T cell receptor beta chains were all read from a single sample in a study of cytomegalovirus exposure and HLA in healthy donors. The PCR ran on 60 Vbeta and 13 Jbeta primers. Using immunoSEQ multiplex PCR, the repertoire was profiled, and TCRdb retains in-frame clones only, with some absent. In the table there are 150,000 or so clones, 65% to 80% of which are singletons. The sequencing input was PBMCs. The receptor set was obtained from a man younger than 35 in good health and CMV-seropositive.

This clone turned up a few times. The gene calls are TRBV7-9 and TRBJ2-1; D unresolved. The CDR3 has 13 residues. Trimming pared 5 bases from V and 7 bases from J, leaving 12 bases between. The germline V gene has CDR1 SEHNR and CDR2 FQNEAQ (reference sequence). The CDR3: CASSTQRGNEQFF. CDR3 bases: TGTGCCAGCAGCACCCAGAGAGGTAATGAGCAGTTCTTC. The variable domain in full, completed from reference TRBV7-9 and TRBJ2-1, reads DTGVSQNPRHKITKRGQNVTFRCDPISEHNRLYWYRQTLGQGPEFLTYFQNEAQLEKSRLLSDRFSAERPKGSFSTLEIQRTEQGDSAMYLCASSTQRGNEQFFGPGTRLTVL.

The rearrangement uses TRBV7-2 and TRBJ1-1, with 7 bases identical to TRBD1. The germline CDR1 and CDR2 sequences are SGHTA and FQGNSA. The CDR3 is 14 residues long. After removal of 5 bases from V and 2 bases from J, the junction contained 5 bases not matched to a gene. Here the CDR3 reads CASSIQGQNTEAFF. In DNA, the CDR3 is TGTGCCAGCAGCATACAGGGGCAAAACACTGAAGCTTTCTTT.

There are a few counts of this clone. The CDR3 coding sequence is TGTGCCAGCCACTCTCGTGGGGGCCCCTACGAGCAGTACGTC. It yields the protein CASHSRGGPYEQYV. This chain uses TRBV5-6 with TRBJ2-7; tentatively, D is TRBD1 (6 bases). Trimming stripped 7 bases from V and 2 bases from J, with 16 bases between. The CDR3 extends over 14 amino acids. Germline V gives CDR1 SGHDT, CDR2 YYEEEE.

The chain employs TRBV4-2 and TRBJ2-5; 10 bases match TRBD2. In germline, CDR1 is LGHNA, CDR2 YNFKEQ. V shed 4 bases and J 5 bases; nucleotides not matched to a gene: 7. The CDR3 covers 15 residues. CDR3: CASSPYLAGVETQYF. CDR3 bases: TGTGCCAGCAGCCCGTATCTAGCGGGAGTGGAGACCCAGTACTTC.

The chain links TRBV19 to TRBJ1-6; 9 positions match TRBD1. Germline assignment: CDR1 LNHDA and CDR2 SQIVND (reference sequence). The CDR3 is 16 amino acids. The V segment lost 5 bases and the J segment 2 bases; nucleotides outside the gene matches: 4. The CDR3 region is CASSPGDRAYNSPLHF. DNA for the CDR3: TGTGCCAGTAGTCCTGGGGACAGGGCCTATAATTCACCCCTCCACTTT. The full variable domain, its missing parts supplied by reference TRBV19 and TRBJ1-6, is DGGITQSPKYLFRKEGQNVTLSCEQNLNHDAMYWYRQDPGQGLRLIYYSQIVNDFQKGDIAEGYSVSREKKESFPLTVTSAQKNPTAFYLCASSPGDRAYNSPLHFGNGTRLTVT.